The 26 T cell receptor beta chains listed next were all sequenced from one sample in a study of T cell responses to AZD1222 COVID-19 vaccine. Here immunoSEQ multiplex PCR was the method, and the copy in TCRdb shows in-frame clones only, minus some. The data hold fewer than 110,000 clones, with 91% observed a single time. This specimen consisted of peripheral blood, obtained on day 0 of AZD1222 vaccination. All receptors come from an adult in good health.

This chain uses TRBV20-1 with TRBJ2-2; 8 bases are a match to TRBD2. J was trimmed by 5 bases and V by 3 bases; bases with no gene match: 8. The CDR3 loop spans 15 amino acids. The germline CDR1 and CDR2 sequences are DFQATT and SNEGSKA (reference sequence). The CDR3 bases are TGCAGTGCTAGTGGCGCGGCGGGAGGAACCGGGGAGCTGTTTTTT. Its protein product is CSASGAAGGTGELFF.

The chain carries TRBV6-5 and TRBJ2-3; D possibly matches TRBD1 or TRBD2 (5 bases each). Germline values: CDR1 MNHEY, CDR2 SVGAGI. V gave up 10 bases and J gave up 2 bases, with 16 bases separating them. The CDR3 is 14 residues long. CDR3 sequence reads: CATFRGAATDTQYF. The CDR3 nucleotides read TGTGCCACTTTTAGGGGAGCGGCCACAGATACGCAGTATTTT.

The chain couples TRBV15 to TRBJ2-7; 9 bases map to TRBD2. Germline V CDR1 and CDR2: LNHNV, YYDKDF (reference sequence). The trim removed 3 bases at V and 0 bases at J, leaving 3 bases unmatched. The CDR3 has 15 amino acids. The DNA for the CDR3 is TGTGCCACCAGCAGTAGCGGGGGATACTCCTACGAGCAGTACTTC. Translation: CATSSSGGYSYEQYF.

V usage is TRBV4-3 and J usage is TRBJ2-7, with TRBD1 identical over 10 bases. The CDR3 is 16 residues long. Per germline, CDR1 LGHNA and CDR2 YSLEER. Trimming took 4 bases from V and 5 from J; bases not matched to a gene: 11. The CDR3: CASSLKHRTGGHEQYF. In DNA form, the CDR3 reads TGCGCCAGCAGCCTCAAGCATCGGACAGGGGGTCACGAGCAGTACTTC.

DNA for the CDR3: TGTGCCAGCAGCGTAGATGGGGGGCGCGTCACAGATACGCAGTATTTT. Translation gives CASSVDGGRVTDTQYF. J is TRBJ2-3 and V is TRBV9, with D possibly being TRBD1 or TRBD2 (6 bases each). V was trimmed by 0 bases and J by 2 bases, leaving 13 bases between them. CDR1 and CDR2 from the germline V gene are SGDLS and YYNGEE. The CDR3 is made up of 16 amino acids.

This chain joins TRBV7-3 and TRBJ2-2; D may be TRBD1 (6 bases). Trimming took off 5 bases at V and 4 bases at J, with 11 bases between the two ends. Germline V gives CDR1 SGHTA, CDR2 FQGTGA. The CDR3 covers 14 residues. The CDR3 protein is CASSTDSFTGELFF. The CDR3 bases are TGTGCCAGCAGCACGGACAGCTTCACCGGGGAGCTGTTTTTT.

V is TRBV3-1 (or the pseudogene TRBV3-2) and J is TRBJ1-6; no reliable D call. The CDR3 has 16 residues. Trimming cost V 8 bases and J 9 bases, with 23 bases left between them. Per the germline V gene, CDR1 is LGHDT and CDR2 is YNNKEL (reference sequence). CDR3 sequence: CASGFRSPAIGSPLHF. The CDR3 coding sequence is TGTGCCAGCGGATTTAGGTCCCCCGCCATAGGTTCACCCCTCCACTTT.

The chain links TRBV10-2 to TRBJ2-2; a weak D match, TRBD1 (6 bases). The CDR3 covers 14 residues. Between the trimmed V and J ends, which lost 6 bases and 5 bases, there was a span of 13 bases. The germline V gene has CDR1 WSHSY and CDR2 SAAADI. CDR3 in DNA: TGCGCCAGCAGACAGGGAAAGAGGACCGGGGAGCTGTTTTTT. It encodes CASRQGKRTGELFF.

The chain employs TRBV5-1 and TRBJ2-3; 11 nucleotides line up with TRBD2. V trimming: 4 bases; J trimming: 2 bases; junction bases outside the gene matches: 6. The germline V gene has CDR1 SGHRS and CDR2 YFSETQ. The CDR3 has 16 residues. CDR3 residues: CASSTGLAEFTDTQYF. In DNA, the CDR3 is TGCGCCAGCAGCACGGGACTAGCGGAGTTCACAGATACGCAGTATTTT. The full variable domain, with the rest looked up from reference TRBV5-1 and TRBJ2-3, is KAGVTQTPRYLIKTRGQQVTLSCSPISGHRSVSWYQQTPGQGLQFLFEYFSETQRNKGNFPGRFSGRQFSNSRSEMNVSTLELGDSALYLCASSTGLAEFTDTQYFGPGTRLTVL.

The V gene is TRBV30, the J gene TRBJ2-7, with D perhaps matching TRBD1 (5 bases). The length of the CDR3 is 13 residues. Trimming took 3 bases from V and 6 from J, leaving 15 bases between them. Germline-derived CDR1 and CDR2 are GTSNPN and SVGIG (reference sequence). The CDR3 bases are TGTGCCTGGAGCCTACAGGCTATCGGCGAGCAGTACTTC. Its translation is CAWSLQAIGEQYF.

The V call is TRBV5-1, the J call TRBJ1-1; TRBD1 aligns across 7 bases. The V gene's germline CDR1 is SGHRS and CDR2 YFSETQ. V was clipped by 3 bases and J by 11 bases; unmatched bases: 13. This CDR3 comprises 14 residues. The CDR3 DNA reads TGCGCCAGCAGCTCTCTGACAGGGCCGACGGGGGCTTTCTTT. Translating gives CASSSLTGPTGAFF.

The rearrangement uses TRBV7-9 and TRBJ1-1; D is ambiguous. There are 15 residues in the CDR3. V lost 3 bases, J lost 3 bases, and 14 bases lay in between. CDR1 and CDR2 (germline): SEHNR, FQNEAQ (reference sequence). CDR3 nucleotide sequence: TGTGCCAGCAGCTTGCTTTGGGTAAAATACACTGAAGCTTTCTTT. Translated: CASSLLWVKYTEAFF.

V and J are TRBV7-9 and TRBJ2-7; D is possibly TRBD1 (7 bases). Trimming removed 5 bases at V and 2 bases at J, with 16 bases between. Per the germline V gene, CDR1 is SEHNR and CDR2 is FQNEAQ (reference sequence). The CDR3 loop spans 15 amino acids. The CDR3 nucleotides are TGTGCCAGCAGCCCCAAGGGGGCGGGGACCTACGAGCAGTACTTC. Translation gives CASSPKGAGTYEQYF.

The V call is TRBV29-1, the J call TRBJ2-1; D possibly corresponds to TRBD1 (6 bases). The germline V and J ends were trimmed by 4 bases and 9 bases, with 10 bases remaining between them. Germline V gene lookup returns CDR1 SQVTM and CDR2 ANQGSEA. The CDR3 sequence is 11 residues long. This chain's CDR3 is CSVGGPGEQFF. DNA for the CDR3: TGCAGCGTTGGGGGGCCCGGTGAGCAGTTCTTC.

The gene calls are TRBV11-2 and TRBJ2-3, with D perhaps matching TRBD1 (6 bases). Trimming removed 6 bases at V and 4 bases at J, with 17 bases between. Germline values: CDR1 SGHAT, CDR2 FQNNGV. This CDR3 spans 15 amino acids. CDR3 amino acids: CASRHPGSGADTQYF. CDR3 nucleotide sequence: TGTGCCAGCAGGCACCCCGGCTCAGGGGCAGATACGCAGTATTTT.

This chain joins TRBV11-2 and TRBJ1-2; 8 nucleotides agree with TRBD1. The V and J ends lost 5 bases and 8 bases, in that order; junction bases with no gene match: 10. Germline V gives CDR1 SGHAT, CDR2 FQNNGV. The CDR3 is 14 amino acids. CDR3 region: CASSTLSTGAGYTF. Here the CDR3 DNA reads TGTGCCAGCAGCACCCTTTCGACAGGGGCCGGCTACACCTTC.

The chain recombines TRBV6-2 or TRBV6-3 with TRBJ1-1; no firm D call. The germline gives CDR1 MNHEY, CDR2 SVGEGT. V was pared by 2 bases and J by 0 bases, with 7 bases between. The CDR3 sequence is 14 residues long. The CDR3 sequence is CASSYHNLNTEAFF. For the CDR3, the DNA is TGTGCCAGCAGTTACCACAATCTGAACACTGAAGCTTTCTTT.

This clone was seen only a few times. The rearrangement uses TRBV5-6 and TRBJ1-1; no clear D gene. CDR1 SGHDT and CDR2 YYEEEE come from the germline V gene. With 2 bases removed from V and 5 bases from J, the gap between germline ends came to 13 bases. CDR3 length equals 14 residues. CDR3 protein: CASSFGPSGTEAFF. CDR3 nucleotide sequence: TGTGCCAGCAGCTTTGGGCCCTCGGGGACTGAAGCTTTCTTT.

This chain joins TRBV27 and TRBJ2-7; TRBD2 aligns across 9 bases. Germline lookup yields CDR1 MNHEY and CDR2 SMNVEV (reference sequence). This CDR3 has 14 amino acids. V shed 5 bases, J shed 5 bases, and the junction held 7 bases outside the gene matches. DNA for the CDR3: TGTGCCAGCAGTCTTGGGCTAGCGGGACACGAGCAGTACTTC. Protein product: CASSLGLAGHEQYF.

The gene calls are TRBV5-1 and TRBJ2-7, with unresolved D. CDR1 and CDR2 (germline): SGHRS, YFSETQ. Trimming stripped 5 bases from V and 7 bases from J, with 16 bases between. This CDR3 is 13 amino acids long. The CDR3 protein is CASSPGWAGEQYF. As DNA, the CDR3 is TGCGCCAGCAGTCCTGGGTGGGCTGGAGAGCAGTACTTC. The full variable domain, rest sourced from reference TRBV5-1 and TRBJ2-7, is KAGVTQTPRYLIKTRGQQVTLSCSPISGHRSVSWYQQTPGQGLQFLFEYFSETQRNKGNFPGRFSGRQFSNSRSEMNVSTLELGDSALYLCASSPGWAGEQYFGPGTRLTVT.

This sequence joins TRBV11-2 and TRBJ2-7, with 8 nucleotides matching TRBD1. The CDR3 totals 14 residues. V gave up 3 bases and J gave up 6 bases; unmatched junction bases: 7. Germline V lookup: CDR1 SGHAT, CDR2 FQNNGV. The CDR3 sequence: CASSFTGGAGEQYF. CDR3 nucleotide sequence: TGTGCCAGCAGCTTCACAGGGGGTGCGGGCGAGCAGTACTTC.

This sequence joins TRBV2 and TRBJ2-7, with 8 nucleotides matching TRBD2. The J segment lost 4 bases and the V segment lost 8 bases, leaving 7 bases of the junction unmatched. The CDR3 is made up of 13 amino acids. The V gene's germline CDR1 is SNHLY and CDR2 FYNNEI. The CDR3 reads CASSPGGRYEQYF. CDR3 bases: TGTGCCAGCTCCCCGGGGGGGAGGTACGAGCAGTACTTC.

In nucleotides, the CDR3 is TGTGCCAGCAGGGAGGATCTAGCTAACGTGTTAGACGAGCAGTACTTC. This sequence encodes CASREDLANVLDEQYF. The V and J genes are TRBV21-1 and TRBJ2-5; TRBD2, the table's D call, lacks a check against the DNA. The end of the DNA aligns better with TRBJ2-7, so the J call may be wrong. TRBV21-1 is given as a pseudogene. This CDR3 contains 16 residues.

The CDR3 region is CASSLWAGADTQYF. The CDR3 coding sequence is TGTGCCAGCAGCTTATGGGCGGGAGCGGATACGCAGTATTTT. V and J are TRBV7-8 and TRBJ2-3, with TRBD2 matching over 7 bases. The germline V gene has CDR1 SGHVS and CDR2 FQNEAQ. The CDR3 runs 14 residues. The trim removed 2 bases at V and 6 bases at J, leaving 5 bases unmatched.

This chain uses TRBV5-1 with TRBJ2-7; D remains ambiguous. CDR3 length: 11 residues. Per the germline V gene, CDR1 is SGHRS and CDR2 is YFSETQ. The V end was cut by 3 bases, the J end by 3 bases, with 4 bases between. CDR3 DNA: TGCGCCAGCAGCTCTTACTACGAGCAGTACTTC. It is translated as CASSSYYEQYF.

The rearrangement uses TRBV29-1 and TRBJ2-7; TRBD1 matches 10 bases. Germline V gives CDR1 SQVTM, CDR2 ANQGSEA. The J segment lost 4 bases and the V segment lost 2 bases, leaving 11 bases of the junction unmatched. The CDR3 sequence is 16 residues long. The CDR3 nucleotides are TGCAGCGTTGAACGTTCCGGGACAGGGGTTCGTTACGAGCAGTACTTC. It translates to CSVERSGTGVRYEQYF.